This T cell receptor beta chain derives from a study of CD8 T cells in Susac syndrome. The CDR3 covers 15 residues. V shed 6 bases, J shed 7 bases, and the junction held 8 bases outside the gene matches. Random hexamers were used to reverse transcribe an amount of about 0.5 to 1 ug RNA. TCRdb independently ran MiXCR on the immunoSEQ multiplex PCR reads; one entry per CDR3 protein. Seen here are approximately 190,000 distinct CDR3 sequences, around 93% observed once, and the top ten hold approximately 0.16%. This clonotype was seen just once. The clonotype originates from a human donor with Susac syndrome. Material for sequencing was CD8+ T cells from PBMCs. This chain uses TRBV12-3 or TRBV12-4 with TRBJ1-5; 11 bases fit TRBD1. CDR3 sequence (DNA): TGTGCCAGCAGCCCGACGGGACAGGGGGACCAGCCCCAGCATTTT. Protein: CASSPTGQGDQPQHF.